The clone carrying this TCR beta chain was observed many times. Its target is not known. This entry is derived from a study of T-cell reconstitution after alpha-beta-depleted transplantation in children. Findings of the study overall: A year post-transplant, T-cell counts and diversity derived mostly from newly produced T cells. Several patients had high TCRbeta diversity at day 60; it came from surviving recipient T cells and thymic progenitors. Reportedly, roughly two months post-transplant, alpha-beta T cells arose from several hundred expanded graft clones.

With 3 bases removed from V and 0 bases from J, the gap between germline ends came to 9 bases. Germline lookup yields CDR1 MDHEN and CDR2 SYDVKM. This CDR3 region has 15 residues. Construction of the TCRbeta library involved unique molecular identifiers. TCRdb fed the PCR reads into MiXCR, producing one record per CDR3 protein. The profile shows around 300,000 distinct CDR3 sequences, around 10% of them singletons. The source material was peripheral blood, sampled 180 days after TCRalphabeta/CD19-depleted stem cell transplant. The source of this sequence is a male patient under 10 years old who had a stem cell transplant for chronic granulomatous disease, so the T cells may come from the graft donor. The chain uses TRBV28 and TRBJ2-1; the D is unclear. CDR3 nucleotide sequence: TGTGCCAGCAGTTTGAGAGAAAGCTCCTACAATGAGCAGTTCTTC. Translation: CASSLRESSYNEQFF.